A selection of T cell receptor beta chains follows, all from one sample in a study of T cell repertoires in cytomegalovirus infection. Their antigens are not known. In TCRdb, the reads were re-called with MiXCR into one record per CDR3 protein. The repertoire holds a few hundred thousand distinct CDR3 sequences, with under 45% as singletons. The specimen was cultured PBMCs, collected from culture after CMV antigen stimulation. The receptor set was obtained from a human donor in good health (CMV status not recorded). Some clones in this sample may be carry-over from other donors' samples. The CDR3 runs from the conserved cysteine through the conserved F or W. Fields, in order: D gene, clone size, J gene, V gene, CDR3 DNA, CDR3 protein. A D gene is named only where the DNA matches it firmly. Expanded clones get a size class; other rows say once, few or many, or leave the size out.

d_call: TRBD2; clone_size: -; j_call: TRBJ2-7; v_call: TRBV7-9; cdr3_nt: TGTGCCAGCAGCCCCCAACAAAGGACTAGTGGAATCTACGAGCAGTACTTC; cdr3_aa: CASSPQQRTSGIYEQYF
d_call: TRBD1; clone_size: -; j_call: TRBJ2-7; v_call: TRBV6-1; cdr3_nt: TGTGCCAGCAGTGTATACAGGGGCCCCTACGAGCAGTACTTC; cdr3_aa: CASSVYRGPYEQYF
d_call: -; clone_size: -; j_call: TRBJ1-6; v_call: TRBV25-1; cdr3_nt: TGTGCCAGCAGTGGGGGGGGGGCGAGCTCCTATAATTCACCCCTCCACTTT; cdr3_aa: CASSGGGASSYNSPLHF
d_call: -; clone_size: -; j_call: TRBJ2-7; v_call: TRBV18; cdr3_nt: TGTGCCAGCTCCCCGACCGGGACGCAGGCCTACGAGCAGTACTTC; cdr3_aa: CASSPTGTQAYEQYF
d_call: TRBD1; clone_size: -; j_call: TRBJ2-7; v_call: TRBV19; cdr3_nt: TGTGCCAGTAGTACCGCGGGACAGGGGATTTCCTACGAGCAGTACTTC; cdr3_aa: CASSTAGQGISYEQYF
d_call: TRBD2; clone_size: -; j_call: TRBJ2-3; v_call: TRBV12-3/TRBV12-4; cdr3_nt: TGTGCCAGCAGTCCCAGGACTAGCGGGACCTCAGATACGCAGTATTTT; cdr3_aa: CASSPRTSGTSDTQYF
d_call: -; clone_size: few; j_call: TRBJ1-2; v_call: TRBV27; cdr3_nt: TGTGCCAGCCGCAGCGGGACCCTCGATAACTATGGCTACACCTTC; cdr3_aa: CASRSGTLDNYGYTF
d_call: -; clone_size: few; j_call: TRBJ1-1; v_call: TRBV7-9; cdr3_nt: TGTGCCAGCAGCTTAGCGACAGCGAGGACTGAAGCTTTCTTT; cdr3_aa: CASSLATARTEAFF
d_call: TRBD2; clone_size: many; j_call: TRBJ2-7; v_call: TRBV7-6; cdr3_nt: TGTGCCAGCAGCACTAGGGGAGGGACCAACTCCTACGAGCAGTACTTC; cdr3_aa: CASSTRGGTNSYEQYF
d_call: -; clone_size: -; j_call: TRBJ1-5; v_call: TRBV6-6; cdr3_nt: TGTGCCAGCAGCTTAAACAGGGCTTGGGGACGCAATCAGCCCCAGCATTTT; cdr3_aa: CASSLNRAWGRNQPQHF
d_call: TRBD2; clone_size: once; j_call: TRBJ2-3; v_call: TRBV27; cdr3_nt: TGTGCCAGCAGTTTATCGCGAACTAGCGGGGTTGTAGATACGCAGTATTTT; cdr3_aa: CASSLSRTSGVVDTQYF
d_call: TRBD2; clone_size: few; j_call: TRBJ2-4; v_call: TRBV28; cdr3_nt: TGTGCCAGCAGTTCGGCGGGGGTTAGGACAAACATTCAGTACTTC; cdr3_aa: CASSSAGVRTNIQYF
d_call: TRBD2; clone_size: -; j_call: TRBJ2-3; v_call: TRBV6-1; cdr3_nt: TGTGCCAGCAGTGAAGGTAGCGGGAGGGCCACTCATACGCAGTATTTT; cdr3_aa: CASSEGSGRATHTQYF
d_call: TRBD2; clone_size: -; j_call: TRBJ2-3; v_call: TRBV7-6; cdr3_nt: TGTGCCAGCAGCTCGAAGACTAGCGGAAGCACAGATACGCAGTATTTT; cdr3_aa: CASSSKTSGSTDTQYF
d_call: -; clone_size: few; j_call: TRBJ2-1; v_call: TRBV18; cdr3_nt: TGTGCCAGCTCACCCTATACAGGGTACAATGAGCAGTTCTTC; cdr3_aa: CASSPYTGYNEQFF
d_call: -; clone_size: -; j_call: TRBJ1-5; v_call: TRBV19; cdr3_nt: TGTGCCAGTAGATTCACCGCCCGGGACATCAATCAGCCCCAGCATTTT; cdr3_aa: CASRFTARDINQPQHF
d_call: -; clone_size: few; j_call: TRBJ1-5; v_call: TRBV5-8; cdr3_nt: TGTGCCAGCAGATTACCGTCGGGGCCAAGTCAGCCCCAGCATTTT; cdr3_aa: CASRLPSGPSQPQHF
d_call: -; clone_size: -; j_call: TRBJ1-1; v_call: TRBV6-6; cdr3_nt: TGTGCCAGCAGTTACTCGATTATTGACACTGAAGCTTTCTTT; cdr3_aa: CASSYSIIDTEAFF
d_call: TRBD2; clone_size: once; j_call: TRBJ2-5; v_call: TRBV2; cdr3_nt: TGTGCCAGCAAGAAACTAGCGGGGGAAGAGACCCAGTACTTC; cdr3_aa: CASKKLAGEETQYF
d_call: -; clone_size: -; j_call: TRBJ2-2; v_call: TRBV6-5; cdr3_nt: TGTGCCAGCAGTTACTCGAGTTTGGGGCCCGGGGAGCTGTTTTTT; cdr3_aa: CASSYSSLGPGELFF
d_call: TRBD2; clone_size: -; j_call: TRBJ2-5; v_call: TRBV6-6; cdr3_nt: TGTGCCAGCAGCTCGGCGGGGGTCCGGGAGACCCAGTACTTC; cdr3_aa: CASSSAGVRETQYF
d_call: TRBD2; clone_size: -; j_call: TRBJ2-3; v_call: TRBV6-8; cdr3_nt: TGTGCCAGCAGTTACACCATCGGACTAGCGGGCTCCACAGATACGCAGTATTTT; cdr3_aa: CASSYTIGLAGSTDTQYF
d_call: -; clone_size: -; j_call: TRBJ2-1; v_call: TRBV11-2; cdr3_nt: TGTGCCAGCAGCTTAGTGCGGGACTTTGGCTACAATGAGCAGTTCTTC; cdr3_aa: CASSLVRDFGYNEQFF
d_call: TRBD1; clone_size: -; j_call: TRBJ1-5; v_call: TRBV12-3/TRBV12-4; cdr3_nt: TGTGCCAGCAGTTTGTTGGTCCGGGGGACAGGGTTGGGCAATCAGCCCCAGCATTTT; cdr3_aa: CASSLLVRGTGLGNQPQHF
d_call: -; clone_size: few; j_call: TRBJ2-3; v_call: TRBV5-1; cdr3_nt: TGCGCCAGCAGCCCCCGAGGGGGGGGAGAGGATACGCAGTATTTT; cdr3_aa: CASSPRGGGEDTQYF